This T cell receptor (beta chain) was retrieved from a study of T cells in Graves' hyperthyroidism and ophthalmopathy. Study details: At initial diagnosis, before any treatment had begun, peripheral blood was obtained. General study results and limits: A median around 5.9 months before onset, the model predicted ophthalmopathy. A 13 V-J model separated ophthalmopathy from stable hyperthyroidism.

Many counts were recorded for this clonotype. The antigen is unknown. CDR1 is SGHTA and CDR2 is FQGTGA in the germline V gene. The CDR3 length is 14 residues. Trimming removed 1 base at V and 7 bases at J, with 13 bases between. Regions amplified from RNA transcripts were the TCR beta CDR3 regions. The HTBI primer set was used in a first-round RT-PCR of the TCR CDR3. TCRdb independently ran MiXCR on the multiplex PCR reads; one entry per CDR3 protein. The top ten hold around 20% of the sample, which has a few hundred thousand distinct CDR3 sequences, more than 14% seen once. Exclusions: uncontrolled infection, other autoimmune disease, pregnancy, lactation.

Input material: blood. The sequence was collected from a woman aged 25 to 39 with Graves' ophthalmopathy. The gene calls are TRBV7-3 and TRBJ1-2; weak D call: TRBD1 (6 bases). The CDR3 loop reads CASSLNWQGSGYTF. Here the CDR3 DNA reads TGTGCCAGCAGCTTAAACTGGCAGGGGAGTGGCTACACCTTC.